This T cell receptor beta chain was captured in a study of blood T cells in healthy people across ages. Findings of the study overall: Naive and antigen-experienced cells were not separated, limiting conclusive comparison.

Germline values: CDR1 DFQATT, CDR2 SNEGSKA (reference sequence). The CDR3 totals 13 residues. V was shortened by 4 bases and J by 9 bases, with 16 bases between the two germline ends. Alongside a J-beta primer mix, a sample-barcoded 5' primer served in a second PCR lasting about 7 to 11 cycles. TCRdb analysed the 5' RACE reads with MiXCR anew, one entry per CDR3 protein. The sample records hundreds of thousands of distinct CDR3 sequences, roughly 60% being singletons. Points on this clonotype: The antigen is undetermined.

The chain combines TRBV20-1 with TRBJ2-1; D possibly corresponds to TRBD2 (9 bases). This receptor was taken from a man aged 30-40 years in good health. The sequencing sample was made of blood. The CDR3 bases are TGCAGTGCTACTCTAGCGGGACAGGTTGAGCAGTTCTTC. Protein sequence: CSATLAGQVEQFF.